These 32 T cell receptor beta chains came from one sample sequenced in a study of control samples from healthy donors and cancer patients. This table comes from immunoSEQ multiplex PCR, and its TCRdb copy is limited to in-frame clones, with some not included. Among about 120,000 clones listed, around nine tenths were seen once. Sequencing used blood. These receptors were collected from a man younger than 35 in good health.

This clone was detected only once. This chain's CDR3 is CSARNYNEQFF. CDR3 bases: TGCAGTGCTAGAAACTACAATGAGCAGTTCTTC. The chain employs TRBV20-1 and TRBJ2-1; D gene ambiguous. The germline V and J ends were trimmed by 2 bases and 3 bases, with 2 bases remaining between them. The germline CDR1 and CDR2 sequences are DFQATT and SNEGSKA (reference sequence). The CDR3 sequence is 11 residues long.

The chain combines TRBV5-6 with TRBJ1-1; 7 bases align to TRBD1. Germline CDR1 SGHDT, CDR2 YYEEEE. The CDR3 has 12 amino acids. Trimming cost V 2 bases and J 8 bases; bases outside gene matches: 3. This CDR3 is CASSFDRAEAFF. CDR3 sequence (DNA): TGTGCCAGCAGCTTCGACAGGGCCGAAGCTTTCTTT.

The rearrangement joins TRBV19 to TRBJ2-3; the D gene is possibly TRBD2 (5 bases). V shed 4 bases and J shed 4 bases, with 18 bases lying between them. CDR3 length: 16 amino acids. The germline gives CDR1 LNHDA, CDR2 SQIVND (reference sequence). Here the CDR3 DNA reads TGTGCCAGTAGTAAGGACTCCCCGCCTTGGGCAGATACGCAGTATTTT. Translating gives CASSKDSPPWADTQYF.

The chain couples TRBV9 to TRBJ1-3, with D possibly TRBD1 on 6 matching bases. CDR3 length equals 17 residues. Germline V gene sequence: CDR1 SGDLS, CDR2 YYNGEE. Between the trimmed V and J ends, which lost 2 bases and 0 bases, there was a span of 15 bases. CDR3 amino acids: CASSVYRDIGSGNTIYF. The CDR3 DNA sequence: TGTGCCAGCAGCGTCTACCGGGACATAGGCTCTGGAAACACCATATATTTT. Complete variable domain (other parts from reference TRBV9 and TRBJ1-3): DSGVTQTPKHLITATGQRVTLRCSPRSGDLSVYWYQQSLDQGLQFLIQYYNGEERAKGNILERFSAQQFPDLHSELNLSSLELGDSALYFCASSVYRDIGSGNTIYFGEGSWLTVV.

In its sample, this clone is medium-sized (0.01 to 0.1%). J is TRBJ2-3 and V is TRBV6-4, with 8 bases that match TRBD1. The trim removed 6 bases at V and 2 bases at J, leaving 7 bases unmatched. The CDR3 covers 15 residues. Germline V gives CDR1 MRHNA, CDR2 SNTAGT. The CDR3 loop is CASRRGTGPTDTQYF. The CDR3 coding sequence is TGTGCCAGCAGGAGGGGGACAGGTCCCACAGATACGCAGTATTTT.

The V call is TRBV12-3 or TRBV12-4, the J call TRBJ2-2; D is ambiguous. The V end lost 1 base, the J end lost 6 bases, and 3 bases lay between the germline ends. This CDR3 has 12 residues. The CDR3 DNA reads as TGTGCCAGCAGTTTAGGCGCCGGGGAGCTGTTTTTT. Translated, it gives CASSLGAGELFF.

This chain uses TRBV23-1 with TRBJ1-5, with 10 bases identical to TRBD1. Being an ORF, TRBV23-1 has a function that is uncertain. The CDR3 extends over 17 amino acids. V gave up 4 bases and J gave up 0 bases; unmatched junction bases: 6. CDR3: CASSRSDRGYSNQPQHF. In DNA form, the CDR3 reads TGCGCCAGCAGTCGATCGGACAGGGGGTATAGCAATCAGCCCCAGCATTTT.

V is TRBV18 and J is TRBJ1-4; D remains unclear. Trimming shortened V by 3 bases and J by 8 bases, and 10 bases separated the two germline ends. The CDR3 extends over 13 amino acids. CDR1 is KGHSH, CDR2 LQKENI, per germline. The DNA for the CDR3 is TGTGCCAGCTCACCCCGTATGGACGAAAAACTGTTTTTT. This translates into CASSPRMDEKLFF.

Written as DNA, the CDR3 is TGCGCCAGCAGCGTGCAGGGAAGGGATAATTCACCCCTCCACTTT. The encoded protein is CASSVQGRDNSPLHF. The chain carries TRBV5-1 and TRBJ1-6; a weak D match, TRBD1 (5 bases). The V end lost 4 bases, the J end lost 5 bases, and 13 bases lay between the germline ends. The CDR3 has 15 amino acids. In germline, CDR1 is SGHRS, CDR2 YFSETQ. The full variable domain, in which reference TRBV5-1 and TRBJ1-6 provide the parts outside the CDR3, is KAGVTQTPRYLIKTRGQQVTLSCSPISGHRSVSWYQQTPGQGLQFLFEYFSETQRNKGNFPGRFSGRQFSNSRSEMNVSTLELGDSALYLCASSVQGRDNSPLHFGNGTRLTVT.

This chain links TRBV20-1 with TRBJ2-1; D possibly corresponds to TRBD1 (6 bases). Germline V gene lookup returns CDR1 DFQATT and CDR2 SNEGSKA (reference sequence). With 5 bases removed from V and 1 base from J, the gap between germline ends came to 12 bases. This CDR3 comprises 14 residues. The CDR3, as DNA: TGCAGTGCTGGTGGGGACATTTCCTACAATGAGCAGTTCTTC. Amino acids: CSAGGDISYNEQFF.

The chain employs TRBV2 and TRBJ1-1; D is undetermined. Germline V gene sequence: CDR1 SNHLY, CDR2 FYNNEI. Trimming shortened V by 8 bases and J by 1 base, and 11 bases separated the two germline ends. The CDR3 runs 13 residues. In DNA form, the CDR3 reads TGTGCCAGCCAAACGGGAGGGAACACTGAAGCTTTCTTT. Residues: CASQTGGNTEAFF.

This clone has a single count. The V gene is TRBV6-2 or TRBV6-3, the J gene TRBJ2-3, with 12 bases lining up with TRBD2. CDR1 is MNHEY, CDR2 SVGEGT, per germline. CDR3 length: 20 amino acids. V lost 0 bases and J lost 4; bases outside the gene matches: 14. The CDR3 region is CASSYSSSGGAHYRPDTQYF. CDR3 in DNA: TGTGCCAGCAGTTACTCGTCTAGCGGGGGGGCCCATTATCGCCCAGATACGCAGTATTTT.

This sequence joins TRBV10-3 and TRBJ2-7; TRBD1 agrees at 8 bases. This CDR3 spans 15 amino acids. Trimming removed 6 bases from V and 0 bases from J; junction bases left unmatched: 7. Germline lookup yields CDR1 ENHRY and CDR2 SYGVKD. The CDR3 sequence: CAISDTGGYSYEQYF. CDR3 sequence (DNA): TGTGCCATCAGCGACACAGGGGGGTACTCCTACGAGCAGTACTTC.

V gene TRBV4-1 combines with J gene TRBJ1-4; tentatively, D is TRBD1 (5 bases). Germline V gives CDR1 MGHRA, CDR2 YSYEKL. The CDR3 loop spans 16 amino acids. V was pared by 4 bases and J by 0 bases, with 12 bases between. Here the CDR3 reads CASSLRDGATNEKLFF. The CDR3 bases are TGCGCCAGCAGCCTCCGGGACGGAGCAACTAATGAAAAACTGTTTTTT.

The V and J genes are TRBV3-1 (or the pseudogene TRBV3-2) and TRBJ2-1, with no clear D. Per germline, CDR1 LGHDT and CDR2 YNNKEL (reference sequence). Trimming took off 4 bases at V and 0 bases at J, with 7 bases between the two ends. This CDR3 is built from 14 residues. In DNA form, the CDR3 reads TGTGCCAGCAGCCGAATCTCCTCCTACAATGAGCAGTTCTTC. Translation gives CASSRISSYNEQFF.

This chain uses TRBV7-3 with TRBJ2-3, with unresolved D. CDR1 and CDR2 (germline): SGHTA, FQGTGA. V was shortened by 1 base and J by 1 base, with 9 bases between the two germline ends. The CDR3 has 15 amino acids. The CDR3 loop is CASSLIGQGTDTQYF. As DNA, the CDR3 is TGTGCCAGCAGCTTAATAGGGCAGGGCACAGATACGCAGTATTTT.

The V and J genes are TRBV27 and TRBJ2-7; a possible D gene is TRBD1 (6 bases). The CDR3 totals 16 residues. Germline lookup yields CDR1 MNHEY and CDR2 SMNVEV (reference sequence). Trimming pared 6 bases from V and 3 bases from J, leaving 21 bases between. This chain's CDR3 is CASRQTRRGDSYEQYF. The DNA of the CDR3 is TGTGCCAGCAGACAAACCCGCAGGGGAGACAGCTACGAGCAGTACTTC.

This chain uses TRBV18 with TRBJ1-5; D gene unclear. The germline V and J ends were trimmed by 3 bases and 2 bases, with 5 bases remaining between them. CDR3 size: 13 residues. Germline assignment: CDR1 KGHSH and CDR2 LQKENI. CDR3 bases: TGTGCCAGCTCACCCTCAGGCAATCAGCCCCAGCATTTT. Residues: CASSPSGNQPQHF.

The chain joins TRBV2 to TRBJ2-5; weak D call: TRBD2 (6 bases). CDR1 is SNHLY and CDR2 is FYNNEI in the germline V gene. The CDR3 totals 13 residues. Trimming pared 6 bases from V and 4 bases from J, leaving 12 bases between. CDR3 sequence reads: CASRDGGVETQYF. CDR3 DNA: TGTGCCAGCAGAGACGGCGGGGTAGAGACCCAGTACTTC.

This clone was seen once. The V call is TRBV4-1, the J call TRBJ2-5; TRBD2 matches at 9 bases. Germline-derived CDR1 and CDR2 are MGHRA and YSYEKL. V shed 0 bases, J shed 4 bases, and the junction held 9 bases outside the gene matches. CDR3 length: 17 residues. CDR3 loop: CASSQDLAGEFGETQYF. The CDR3 coding sequence is TGCGCCAGCAGCCAAGATTTAGCGGGGGAGTTTGGAGAGACCCAGTACTTC.

This clone has just one count. CDR3 in DNA: TGTGCCAGCAGAGGGGTAGGGTTTAACTATGGCTACACCTTC. This translates into CASRGVGFNYGYTF. The chain carries TRBV9 and TRBJ1-2, with a tentative D call TRBD1 (5 bases). From germline, CDR1 is SGDLS and CDR2 YYNGEE. The CDR3 loop spans 14 amino acids. V lost 5 bases and J lost 1, with 12 bases in between. The variable domain in full, completed from reference TRBV9 and TRBJ1-2, reads DSGVTQTPKHLITATGQRVTLRCSPRSGDLSVYWYQQSLDQGLQFLIQYYNGEERAKGNILERFSAQQFPDLHSELNLSSLELGDSALYFCASRGVGFNYGYTFGSGTRLTVV.

The rearrangement links TRBV5-1 to TRBJ2-3; D is undetermined. This CDR3 is 14 amino acids long. Germline CDR1 is SGHRS and CDR2 is YFSETQ. V lost 2 bases and J 3 bases, leaving 10 bases between the germline ends. The CDR3 is CASSLRVSTDTQYF. CDR3 nucleotide sequence: TGCGCCAGCAGCTTAAGGGTCAGTACAGATACGCAGTATTTT.

The rearrangement uses TRBV30 and TRBJ1-2; TRBD1 might be the D (6 bases). The V gene's germline CDR1 is GTSNPN and CDR2 SVGIG (reference sequence). The V gene lost 5 bases and the J gene lost 2 bases, with 18 bases spanning the gap. There are 15 residues in the CDR3. CDR3 bases: TGTGCCTGGTCCCTAACAGGGTCGGCAAACTATGGCTACACCTTC. Translating it yields CAWSLTGSANYGYTF.

The chain couples TRBV12-5 to TRBJ2-7; D might be TRBD1 (5 bases). Germline lookup yields CDR1 LGHNT and CDR2 FRNRAP. This CDR3 spans 15 amino acids. Trimming stripped 7 bases from V and 3 bases from J, with 19 bases between. The CDR3 reads CASATGSGSHYEQYF. CDR3 DNA sequence: TGTGCTAGTGCTACAGGAAGTGGGTCCCACTACGAGCAGTACTTC.

The DNA for the CDR3 is TGCGCCAGCAGTGTAGGGCCCATGAACACTGAAGCTTTCTTT. Amino acid sequence: CASSVGPMNTEAFF. This chain connects TRBV5-1 to TRBJ1-1; no firm D call. CDR3 length: 14 residues. With 5 bases removed from V and 0 bases from J, the gap between germline ends came to 11 bases. Germline lookup yields CDR1 SGHRS and CDR2 YFSETQ.

This sequence joins TRBV5-1 and TRBJ1-5, with TRBD1 identical over 10 bases. CDR1 SGHRS and CDR2 YFSETQ come from the germline V gene. The V and J ends lost 3 bases and 0 bases, in that order; junction bases with no gene match: 12. The length of the CDR3 is 19 residues. This CDR3 is CASSWEDRGPIYSNQPQHF. The DNA for the CDR3 is TGCGCCAGCAGCTGGGAAGACAGGGGGCCTATCTATAGCAATCAGCCCCAGCATTTT.

V usage is TRBV6-5 and J usage is TRBJ2-3, with D perhaps matching TRBD2 (7 bases). Germline loops: CDR1 MNHEY, CDR2 SVGAGI. Trimming pared 9 bases from V and 4 bases from J, leaving 20 bases between. The length of the CDR3 is 15 residues. CDR3 bases: TGTGCCAGTCCTCATGGTGGGGGGGGCGCAGATACGCAGTATTTT. It is translated as CASPHGGGGADTQYF.

This clone was detected only a few times. The rearrangement uses TRBV11-2 and TRBJ2-1, with 9 positions matching TRBD1. The CDR3 totals 17 residues. The ends lost 4 bases at V and 6 bases at J; junction bases unmatched: 13. Germline values: CDR1 SGHAT, CDR2 FQNNGV. DNA for the CDR3: TGTGCCAGCAGCTCTCGAGGAGGACAGGGGCCCCTCAATGAGCAGTTCTTC. Encoded protein: CASSSRGGQGPLNEQFF. The whole variable domain, remainder taken from reference TRBV11-2 and TRBJ2-1, is EAGVAQSPRYKIIEKRQSVAFWCNPISGHATLYWYQQILGQGPKLLIQFQNNGVVDDSQLPKDRFSAERLKGVDSTLKIQPAKLEDSAVYLCASSSRGGQGPLNEQFFGPGTRLTVL.

The chain employs TRBV4-1 and TRBJ2-2, with D unclear. Germline V lookup: CDR1 MGHRA, CDR2 YSYEKL. With 4 bases removed from V and 7 bases from J, the gap between germline ends came to 10 bases. There are 13 residues in the CDR3. The CDR3 region has the DNA TGCGCCAGCAGCCCCACGCCGGGCGGGGAGCTGTTTTTT. Its protein product is CASSPTPGGELFF.

This CDR3 reads CASSPLASPGELFF. CDR3 in DNA: TGCGCCAGCAGTCCCTTAGCTTCGCCCGGGGAGCTGTTTTTT. V and J are TRBV10-2 and TRBJ2-2; D call uncertain. Per the germline V gene, CDR1 is WSHSY and CDR2 is SAAADI. The length of the CDR3 is 14 residues. With 5 bases removed from V and 6 bases from J, the gap between germline ends came to 13 bases.

The chain couples TRBV18 to TRBJ2-3; D gene uncertain. Trimming cost V 3 bases and J 4 bases, with 14 bases left between them. Germline assignment: CDR1 KGHSH and CDR2 LQKENI. The CDR3 is 15 amino acids. CDR3 DNA sequence: TGTGCCAGCTCACCTTCTCTCAGAGGCCCAGATACGCAGTATTTT. Amino acids: CASSPSLRGPDTQYF. The full variable domain, in which reference TRBV18 and TRBJ2-3 provide the parts outside the CDR3, is NAGVMQNPRHLVRRRGQEARLRCSPMKGHSHVYWYRQLPEEGLKFMVYLQKENIIDESGMPKERFSAEFPKEGPSILRIQQVVRGDSAAYFCASSPSLRGPDTQYFGPGTRLTVL.

The chain uses TRBV7-9 and TRBJ1-4, with D perhaps matching TRBD1 (5 bases). The germline V gene has CDR1 SEHNR and CDR2 FQNEAQ (reference sequence). The CDR3 contains 15 residues. V shed 5 bases and J shed 8 bases, with 18 bases lying between them. The CDR3 loop is CASSPDTIRREKLFF. The CDR3 region has the DNA TGTGCCAGCAGCCCGGACACCATCCGTCGCGAAAAACTGTTTTTT.